This entry concerns a single T cell receptor beta chain. These data are taken from a study of neurological immune-mediated disorders. Via MiXCR, TCRdb re-called the 5' RACE reads, giving one row per CDR3 protein. The table has around 16,000 distinct CDR3 sequences, roughly 20% seen once. Losses at the gene ends were 3 bases for V and 3 bases for J; bases not matched to a gene: 21. The CDR3 is 20 amino acids. Germline V gives CDR1 SGHVS, CDR2 FQNEAQ. Sequences were obtained from PBMCs. The receptor was derived from a man between 45 and 60 years old in good health. The rearrangement links TRBV7-8 to TRBJ2-3; 7 bases fit TRBD2. Here the CDR3 DNA reads TGTGCCAGCAGCTTTAGTCGTCGGGGCCTAGCGGCTTCTGGGACAGATACGCAGTATTTT. Translation gives CASSFSRRGLAASGTDTQYF.